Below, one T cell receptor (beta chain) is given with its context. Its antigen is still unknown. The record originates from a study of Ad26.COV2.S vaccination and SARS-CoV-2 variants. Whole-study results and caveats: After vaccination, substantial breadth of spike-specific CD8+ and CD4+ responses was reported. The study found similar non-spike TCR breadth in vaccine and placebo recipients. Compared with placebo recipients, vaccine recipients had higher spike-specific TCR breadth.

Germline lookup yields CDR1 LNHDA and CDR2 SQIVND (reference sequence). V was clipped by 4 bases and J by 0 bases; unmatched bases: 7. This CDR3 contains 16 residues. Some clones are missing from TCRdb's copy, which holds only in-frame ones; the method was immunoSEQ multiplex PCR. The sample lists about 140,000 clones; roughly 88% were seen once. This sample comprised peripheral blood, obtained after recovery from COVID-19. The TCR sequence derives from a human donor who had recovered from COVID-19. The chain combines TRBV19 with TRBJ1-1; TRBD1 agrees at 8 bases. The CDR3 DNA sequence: TGTGCCAGTAGTAAACCGGGACAGGCGATGAACACTGAAGCTTTCTTT. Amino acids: CASSKPGQAMNTEAFF.